This TCR beta chain is drawn from a study of blood T cell repertoires in COVID-19. Background on the study: PBMCs, B-cell-depleted T cells, or T cells provided the cDNA or gDNA that made up the material.

Per the study methods: It was from reference gene primer amplification that nucleated cell counts were estimated. The assay was immunoSEQ multiplex PCR, and TCRdb's table has in-frame clones only and misses some. The DNA was the basis for D and trimming; V, J and clone size are from that table. The data hold 150,000 or so clones, with more than 60% observed a single time. J gave up 0 bases and V 7 bases, and 6 bases lay outside the gene matches. Germline V gene sequence: CDR1 MDHEN, CDR2 SYDVKM. This CDR3 region has 15 residues. This receptor was obtained from a woman between 65 and 79 years old with acute or convalescent COVID-19. The sequencing sample was made of peripheral blood. The chain links TRBV28 to TRBJ1-3; 7 bases match TRBD1. The chain's CDR3 is CASNGGTVSGNTIYF. The CDR3 bases are TGTGCCAGCAACGGCGGGACAGTCTCTGGAAACACCATATATTTT.